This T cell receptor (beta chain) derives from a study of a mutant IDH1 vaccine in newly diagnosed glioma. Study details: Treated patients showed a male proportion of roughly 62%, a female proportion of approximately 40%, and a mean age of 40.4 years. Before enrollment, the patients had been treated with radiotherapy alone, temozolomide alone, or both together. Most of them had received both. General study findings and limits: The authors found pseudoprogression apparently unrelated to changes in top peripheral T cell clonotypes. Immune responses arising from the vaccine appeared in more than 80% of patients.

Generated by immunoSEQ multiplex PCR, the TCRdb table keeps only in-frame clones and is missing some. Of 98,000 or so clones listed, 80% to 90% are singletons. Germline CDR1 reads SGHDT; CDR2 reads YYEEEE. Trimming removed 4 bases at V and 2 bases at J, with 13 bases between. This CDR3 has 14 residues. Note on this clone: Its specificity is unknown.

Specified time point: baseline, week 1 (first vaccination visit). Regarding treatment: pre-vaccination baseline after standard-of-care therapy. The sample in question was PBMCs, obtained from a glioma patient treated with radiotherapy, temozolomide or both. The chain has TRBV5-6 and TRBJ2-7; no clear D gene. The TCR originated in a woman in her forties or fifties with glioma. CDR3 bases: TGTGCCAGCAGCAATGGAAGAGGAACCTACGAGCAGTACTTC. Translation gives CASSNGRGTYEQYF. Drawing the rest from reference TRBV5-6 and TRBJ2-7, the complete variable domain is DAGVTQSPTHLIKTRGQQVTLRCSPKSGHDTVSWYQQALGQGPQFIFQYYEEEERQRGNFPDRFSGHQFPNYSSELNVNALLLGDSALYLCASSNGRGTYEQYFGPGTRLTVT.